This TCR beta chain is drawn from a study of beta chain features in type 1 diabetes. Findings and caveats of the study: Type 1 diabetes patients showed a moderate but significant shortening of TCRB CDR3s in all four CD4+ subsets. More deletions and fewer insertions at VDJ junctions were seen in type 1 diabetes patients. In the patient group, naive, central memory and Treg TCRB repertoires seemed more alike than in the healthy donor group.

V shed 2 bases and J 1 base; nucleotides not matched to a gene: 5. The CDR3 has 16 residues. Germline V gene lookup returns CDR1 SGHTA and CDR2 FQGNSA. At least ten counts were recorded for this clone. Its antigen is undetermined. Staining for CD45RO/CCR7/CD25/CD127/CD95/CD27 allowed sorting of CD4+ naive, central memory, regulatory and stem cell-like memory cells. Investigators reverse transcribed all isolated RNA, so they sequenced expressed TCRB transcripts. The method was immunoSEQ multiplex PCR; TCRdb's version includes in-frame clones alone and lacks a portion of them. The sample records nearly 350,000 clones, around 8% being singletons.

The rearrangement links TRBV7-2 to TRBJ2-1; 7 bases are shared with TRBD1. The TCR originated in a woman aged 18-30 years in good health. The sequenced material came from central memory CD4+ T cells from blood. CDR3 bases: TGTGCCAGCAGCTTATGGGGGACAGCATCCTACAATGAGCAGTTCTTC. Its translation is CASSLWGTASYNEQFF.